Listed below are T cell receptor beta chains from one sample, sequenced in a study of PD-1 blockade in classical Hodgkin lymphoma. Using immunoSEQ multiplex PCR, the repertoire was profiled, and TCRdb retains in-frame clones only, with some absent. The repertoire includes almost 100,000 clones, around 90% of them detected once, and less than 3.5% sits in the top ten. The specimen was peripheral blood mononuclear cells (PBMCs), collected at baseline. Receptor source: a human donor with classical Hodgkin lymphoma. The CDR3 runs from the conserved cysteine through the conserved F or W. A D gene is named only where the DNA matches it firmly. Part of the rows lack a size; the others show once, few, many or a class for expanded clones.

clone_size	v_call	j_call	d_call	cdr3_aa	cdr3_nt
NA	TRBV2	TRBJ2-7	NA	CASSEVGSGRRYEQYF	TGTGCCAGCAGTGAAGTGGGGTCGGGGCGCAGGTACGAGCAGTACTTC
NA	TRBV5-4	TRBJ2-1	TRBD1	CASSPPLGGAEYNEQFF	TGTGCCAGCAGCCCACCCCTAGGGGGCGCCGAGTACAATGAGCAGTTCTTC
NA	TRBV11-1	TRBJ1-3	NA	CASSPRGDTGNTIYF	TGTGCCAGCAGCCCGAGGGGCGACACTGGAAACACCATATATTTT
NA	TRBV14	TRBJ2-5	NA	CASSQVRETQYF	TGTGCCAGCAGCCAAGTTCGAGAGACCCAGTACTTC
NA	TRBV5-1	TRBJ1-2	TRBD1	CASRDTGGAGGYTF	TGCGCCAGCAGGGACACAGGGGGCGCAGGTGGCTACACCTTC
NA	TRBV19	TRBJ2-7	NA	CASSIGVGTYYEQYF	TGTGCCAGTAGTATAGGGGTAGGGACTTACTACGAGCAGTACTTC
NA	TRBV7-2	TRBJ2-7	TRBD2	CASSTGLAGGYEQYF	TGTGCCAGCAGCACCGGACTAGCGGGAGGGTACGAGCAGTACTTC
NA	TRBV18	TRBJ2-5	NA	CASSPTASSSAQETQYF	TGTGCCAGCTCACCTACTGCCTCGAGTAGCGCTCAAGAGACCCAGTACTTC
once	TRBV11-2	TRBJ2-2	NA	CASSLDRGGRMNTGELFF	TGTGCCAGCAGCTTAGATCGGGGAGGAAGAATGAACACCGGGGAGCTGTTTTTT
NA	TRBV30	TRBJ2-7	NA	CAWSVPGVSYEQYF	TGTGCCTGGAGTGTACCAGGAGTATCCTACGAGCAGTACTTC
NA	TRBV11-2	TRBJ1-1	NA	CASGRGTEAFF	TGTGCCAGCGGTCGGGGAACTGAAGCTTTCTTT
NA	TRBV18	TRBJ2-7	TRBD2	CASSGTSGTTYEQYF	TGTGCCAGCTCAGGGACTAGCGGAACCACCTACGAGCAGTACTTC
NA	TRBV25-1	TRBJ2-5	NA	CASSEYPGPPETQYF	TGTGCCAGCAGTGAATATCCCGGGCCGCCAGAGACCCAGTACTTC
NA	TRBV7-2	TRBJ1-1	NA	CASSSAGDWNTEAFF	TGTGCCAGCAGCAGTGCCGGGGACTGGAACACTGAAGCTTTCTTT
NA	TRBV7-7	TRBJ2-5	NA	CASSLRGGGSETQYF	TGTGCTAGCAGCTTAAGGGGGGGCGGCTCGGAGACCCAGTACTTC
few	TRBV19	TRBJ1-2	NA	CASSLGARRAYYGYTF	TGTGCCAGTAGTCTCGGGGCTCGCCGAGCCTACTATGGCTACACCTTC
NA	TRBV7-9	TRBJ1-4	NA	CASSQWRATNEKLFF	TGTGCCAGCAGCCAATGGCGGGCAACTAATGAAAAACTGTTTTTT
once	TRBV7-3	TRBJ2-5	NA	CASSLIGYGGDLPGRQETQYF	TGTGCCAGCAGCTTAATAGGTTATGGGGGCGACTTACCCGGCCGGCAGGAGACCCAGTACTTC
NA	TRBV10-1	TRBJ2-1	TRBD2	CASSPGTRGNEQFF	TGCGCCAGCAGCCCCGGGACTAGGGGCAATGAGCAGTTCTTC
NA	TRBV30	TRBJ1-4	NA	CAWSVGAGEKLFF	TGTGCCTGGAGTGTGGGGGCGGGTGAAAAACTGTTTTTT
NA	TRBV2	TRBJ2-1	TRBD2	CASRKPSGGYNEQFF	TGTGCCAGCAGGAAGCCTAGCGGGGGCTACAATGAGCAGTTCTTC
NA	TRBV28	TRBJ2-6	NA	CASSLRVGSGANVLTF	TGTGCCAGCAGTTTGAGGGTCGGCTCTGGGGCCAACGTCCTGACTTTC
NA	TRBV10-2	TRBJ2-7	NA	CASSESGVYEQYF	TGCGCCAGCAGCGAGAGTGGGGTTTACGAGCAGTACTTC
NA	TRBV6-4	TRBJ2-1	TRBD2	CASSDSGLVQNEQFF	TGTGCCAGCAGTGACTCGGGACTAGTTCAAAATGAGCAGTTCTTC
NA	TRBV28	TRBJ2-7	NA	CASSFVQSGYEQYF	TGTGCCAGCAGTTTCGTTCAGTCCGGATACGAGCAGTACTTC
NA	TRBV6-5	TRBJ1-1	NA	CASSYSPVNTEAFF	TGTGCCAGCAGTTACTCGCCAGTAAACACTGAAGCTTTCTTT
NA	TRBV7-6	TRBJ1-1	NA	CASSHEPNTEAFF	TGTGCCAGCAGCCATGAACCGAACACTGAAGCTTTCTTT
NA	TRBV28	TRBJ2-7	TRBD2	CASSPLAGGPSEQYF	TGTGCCAGCAGTCCGCTAGCGGGAGGGCCGAGCGAGCAGTACTTC
NA	TRBV28	TRBJ1-1	TRBD1	CASSLYIGQGENTEAFF	TGTGCCAGCAGTTTATACATTGGACAGGGGGAGAACACTGAAGCTTTCTTT
NA	TRBV19	TRBJ2-1	NA	CASSMGPPPNEQFF	TGTGCCAGTAGTATGGGCCCTCCCCCCAATGAGCAGTTCTTC
NA	TRBV10-2	TRBJ2-3	NA	CASTSGTDTQYF	TGCGCCAGCACCTCAGGGACAGATACGCAGTATTTT
NA	TRBV6-5	TRBJ2-7	NA	CASGRTAYEQYF	TGTGCCAGCGGGAGGACAGCCTACGAGCAGTACTTC
NA	TRBV18	TRBJ1-1	NA	CASSPLQYTEAFF	TGTGCCAGCTCACCCCTCCAGTACACTGAAGCTTTCTTT
NA	TRBV19	TRBJ1-2	NA	CASSIDLRRANYGYTF	TGTGCCAGTAGTATAGATCTTAGGAGAGCTAACTATGGCTACACCTTC
NA	TRBV6-6	TRBJ1-1	NA	CASSLPPPAPEAFF	TGTGCCAGCAGTTTACCCCCGCCGGCCCCTGAAGCTTTCTTT
NA	TRBV6-5	TRBJ2-7	NA	CASRKIRGFHEQYF	TGTGCCAGCAGAAAAATCAGAGGATTCCACGAGCAGTACTTC
NA	TRBV27	TRBJ1-1	TRBD1	CASSLTRTGPGTEAFF	TGTGCCAGCAGCCTTACCAGGACAGGGCCTGGGACTGAAGCTTTCTTT
NA	TRBV29-1	TRBJ2-3	NA	CSGGADTQYF	TGCAGCGGTGGGGCAGATACGCAGTATTTT
NA	TRBV5-8	TRBJ2-5	TRBD1	CASSFRTGGTTETQYF	TGTGCCAGCAGCTTTCGGACAGGGGGCACGACGGAGACCCAGTACTTC
NA	TRBV28	TRBJ2-7	TRBD2	CASRNLAGGLYEQYF	TGTGCCAGCAGAAACCTAGCGGGAGGACTCTACGAGCAGTACTTC
NA	TRBV28	TRBJ1-5	NA	CATTPHPGQPQHF	TGTGCCACCACCCCTCATCCGGGTCAGCCCCAGCATTTT
once	TRBV7-9	TRBJ1-5	NA	CASSLGGFSNQPQHF	TGTGCCAGCAGCTTAGGGGGGTTTAGCAATCAGCCCCAGCATTTT
NA	TRBV7-9	TRBJ2-4	TRBD1	CASSLANNRGSIQYF	TGTGCCAGCAGCTTAGCGAATAACAGGGGGAGCATTCAGTACTTC
NA	TRBV27	TRBJ2-7	NA	CASSLTPHEQYF	TGTGCCAGCAGTTTAACACCCCACGAGCAGTACTTC
NA	TRBV9	TRBJ2-7	TRBD2	CASSASGVSYEQYF	TGTGCCAGCAGCGCTAGCGGGGTCTCCTACGAGCAGTACTTC
once	TRBV28	TRBJ1-5	NA	CASSLSLSSNQPQHF	TGTGCCAGCAGTTTAAGCCTTAGCAGCAATCAGCCCCAGCATTTT
NA	TRBV11-3	TRBJ1-1	NA	CASSAVTGTEAFF	TGTGCCAGCAGCGCTGTGACAGGTACTGAAGCTTTCTTT
NA	TRBV9	TRBJ2-7	NA	CASSVGRPPYEQYF	TGTGCCAGCAGCGTAGGGCGCCCACCCTACGAGCAGTACTTC
NA	TRBV6-1	TRBJ1-2	NA	CASSGMGINYGYTF	TGTGCCAGCAGTGGGATGGGGATCAATTATGGCTACACCTTC
NA	TRBV27	TRBJ2-5	NA	CASSLQGGRRETQYF	TGTGCCAGCAGTCTGCAGGGGGGGAGGCGAGAGACCCAGTACTTC
NA	TRBV30	TRBJ1-3	NA	CAWTDVRNSFSGNTIYF	TGTGCCTGGACAGACGTGCGAAACAGCTTCTCTGGAAACACCATATATTTT